The 27 T cell receptor beta chains below were found in one sample sequenced in a study of blood T cell repertoires in COVID-19. Profiled with immunoSEQ multiplex PCR; TCRdb holds only in-frame clones, not every one. The sample contains 120,000 or so clones, about 70% of which appear only once. Sequenced input: peripheral blood. These receptors were obtained from a woman aged 70 to 79 with acute or convalescent COVID-19.

The table lists this clone with a count of one. V is TRBV10-3 and J is TRBJ2-5; 10 bases map to TRBD2. Trimming took 4 bases from V and 5 from J; bases not matched to a gene: 4. The CDR3 sequence is 14 residues long. The germline gives CDR1 ENHRY, CDR2 SYGVKD. CDR3 DNA: TGTGCCATCAGTGGGACTAGCGGAACGGAGACCCAGTACTTC. Amino acids: CAISGTSGTETQYF.

The V call is TRBV9, the J call TRBJ2-5; D might be TRBD2 (6 bases). The CDR3 contains 15 residues. Trimming stripped 0 bases from V and 2 bases from J, with 11 bases between. Germline-derived CDR1 and CDR2 are SGDLS and YYNGEE. CDR3 residues: CASSVDERVQETQYF. The CDR3 DNA is TGTGCCAGCAGCGTAGACGAGCGGGTTCAAGAGACCCAGTACTTC. Variable domain in full (rest from reference TRBV9 and TRBJ2-5): DSGVTQTPKHLITATGQRVTLRCSPRSGDLSVYWYQQSLDQGLQFLIQYYNGEERAKGNILERFSAQQFPDLHSELNLSSLELGDSALYFCASSVDERVQETQYFGPGTRLLVL.

The table lists this clone with a few counts. The V call is TRBV6-5, the J call TRBJ1-2; possible D gene TRBD1, 6 bases. V lost 4 bases and J lost 4, with 16 bases in between. Germline values: CDR1 MNHEY, CDR2 SVGAGI. This CDR3 is built from 15 residues. CDR3 sequence reads: CASSWSGETGYGYTF. As DNA, the CDR3 is TGTGCCAGCAGTTGGTCAGGGGAGACAGGCTATGGCTACACCTTC.

This clone was picked up a small number of times. The chain has TRBV10-2 and TRBJ1-5; D gene ambiguous. The germline gives CDR1 WSHSY, CDR2 SAAADI. The CDR3 runs 14 residues. V lost 6 bases to trimming and J lost 3 bases, with 12 bases between them. This chain's CDR3 is CASSPGSLNQPQHF. In nucleotides, the CDR3 is TGCGCCAGCAGCCCCGGGAGCCTCAATCAGCCCCAGCATTTT.

V gene TRBV4-1 combines with J gene TRBJ1-1; the D gene is possibly TRBD1 (6 bases). The CDR3 is 14 amino acids. Germline CDR1 is MGHRA and CDR2 is YSYEKL. V lost 8 bases and J 0 bases, leaving 13 bases between the germline ends. As DNA, the CDR3 is TGCGCCAGCTCAAACAGGGAGATGAACACTGAAGCTTTCTTT. Its protein is CASSNREMNTEAFF.

The J gene is TRBJ2-5, the V gene TRBV7-6; possibly TRBD1 for D (6 bases). Germline V gene sequence: CDR1 SGHVS, CDR2 FNYEAQ. The ends were cut back, 5 bases at V and 2 bases at J, with 12 bases in the middle. The CDR3 consists of 14 residues. CDR3: CASSPTGFQETQYF. CDR3 nucleotides: TGTGCCAGCAGCCCTACAGGGTTTCAAGAGACCCAGTACTTC.

V is TRBV2 and J is TRBJ2-7; D might be TRBD1 (6 bases). The CDR3 is 15 residues long. The ends were cut back, 4 bases at V and 1 base at J, with 14 bases in the middle. CDR1 is SNHLY, CDR2 FYNNEI, per germline. The CDR3 loop reads CASSAFGDMSYEQYF. CDR3 nucleotides: TGTGCCAGCAGTGCCTTCGGGGACATGTCCTACGAGCAGTACTTC. Looking up the rest from reference TRBV2 and TRBJ2-7 gives the full variable domain: EPEVTQTPSHQVTQMGQEVILRCVPISNHLYFYWYRQILGQKVEFLVSFYNNEISEKSEIFDDQFSVERPDGSNFTLKIRSTKLEDSAMYFCASSAFGDMSYEQYFGPGTRLTVT.

This sequence joins TRBV30 and TRBJ1-1; D gene unclear. The CDR3 is 12 amino acids. CDR1 and CDR2 from the germline V gene are GTSNPN and SVGIG (reference sequence). V was clipped by 3 bases and J by 12 bases, with 17 bases between them. Written as DNA, the CDR3 is TGTGCCTGGAGATTCACAACGGAACAGACTTTCTTT. Its protein product is CAWRFTTEQTFF.

This clone has more than one count but fewer than ten. This chain connects TRBV18 to TRBJ2-2, with TRBD2 matching 9 bases. This CDR3 is 19 amino acids long. V lost 4 bases and J lost 3; bases outside the gene matches: 15. Germline V CDR1 and CDR2: KGHSH, LQKENI. This CDR3 reads CASSLTPRVAGDHTGELFF. CDR3 DNA: TGTGCCAGCTCACTCACCCCCCGAGTAGCGGGGGACCACACCGGGGAGCTGTTTTTT.

The rearrangement links TRBV6-5 to TRBJ1-3; unclear D gene. V was trimmed by 8 bases and J by 4 bases, leaving 12 bases between them. Germline V gene data show CDR1 as MNHEY and CDR2 as SVGAGI. The length of the CDR3 is 13 residues. The CDR3 spells CASPTTGGNTIYF. The CDR3 coding sequence is TGTGCCAGCCCCACGACGGGAGGAAACACCATATATTTT.

The rearrangement links TRBV5-4 to TRBJ2-1, with TRBD2 matching 10 bases. V shed 0 bases and J 4 bases; nucleotides not matched to a gene: 7. CDR1 is SGHNT and CDR2 is YYREEE in the germline V gene (reference sequence). This CDR3 contains 17 residues. CDR3 bases: TGTGCCAGCAGCTTGGACCTTATAGCGGGGGGATACAATGAGCAGTTCTTC. Translation: CASSLDLIAGGYNEQFF.

The chain recombines TRBV10-3 with TRBJ1-4; 7 nucleotides match TRBD1. Trimming removed 5 bases from V and 3 bases from J; junction bases left unmatched: 6. CDR1 is ENHRY, CDR2 SYGVKD, per germline. The CDR3 is 15 amino acids. CDR3 residues: CAISMTGSANEKLFF. The DNA for the CDR3 is TGTGCCATCAGTATGACAGGGTCTGCTAATGAAAAACTGTTTTTT.

This chain uses TRBV4-1 with TRBJ2-2; 8 bases match TRBD1. Trimming took 2 bases from V and 4 from J; bases not matched to a gene: 6. Germline V CDR1 and CDR2: MGHRA, YSYEKL. CDR3 length equals 16 residues. The CDR3 sequence: CASSQWQGASTGELFF. The CDR3 DNA reads TGCGCCAGCAGCCAATGGCAGGGGGCGAGCACCGGGGAGCTGTTTTTT.

This clone was observed once. J is TRBJ2-1 and V is TRBV5-4, with D maybe TRBD2 (5 bases). V was clipped by 2 bases and J by 7 bases, with 13 bases between them. The CDR3 runs to 14 residues. Germline values: CDR1 SGHNT, CDR2 YYREEE (reference sequence). This CDR3 is CASSLGLAKNEQFF. CDR3 DNA sequence: TGTGCCAGCAGCTTAGGCCTAGCTAAGAATGAGCAGTTCTTC.

This clone has only a few counts. The chain carries TRBV4-2 and TRBJ2-2; D is unresolved. Trimming left V 1 base short and J 0 bases short, with 6 bases between. The CDR3 runs to 15 residues. Per germline, CDR1 LGHNA and CDR2 YNFKEQ. The CDR3 DNA reads as TGTGCCAGCAGCCAAGTAGAGGCGAACACCGGGGAGCTGTTTTTT. Translating it yields CASSQVEANTGELFF.

The V and J genes are TRBV3-1 (or the pseudogene TRBV3-2) and TRBJ2-7; tentative D call: TRBD2 (7 bases). This CDR3 is built from 14 residues. Germline V gene lookup returns CDR1 LGHDT and CDR2 YNNKEL (reference sequence). V gave up 4 bases and J gave up 6 bases, with 16 bases separating them. The CDR3 sequence is CASSPGGAGTEQYF. The CDR3 coding sequence is TGTGCCAGCAGCCCTGGGGGGGCAGGGACCGAGCAGTACTTC.

This clone was recorded at least ten times. The chain recombines TRBV6-5 with TRBJ2-5; 10 bases are shared with TRBD2. The junction had 13 bases not matched to a gene; V was cut back by 6 bases and J by 9 bases. Germline CDR1 and CDR2: MNHEY and SVGAGI. The CDR3 extends over 15 amino acids. CDR3 sequence (DNA): TGTGCCAGCAGGCCCGGACTAGCGGCTCTTATGGCCCAGTACTTC. As protein: CASRPGLAALMAQYF.

The chain combines TRBV6-5 with TRBJ2-2; 9 bases agree with TRBD2. The CDR3 extends over 15 amino acids. Germline V gene sequence: CDR1 MNHEY, CDR2 SVGAGI. J lost 9 bases, V lost 0 bases, and 5 bases had no gene match. This chain's CDR3 is CASSYSTSGVRELFF. CDR3 DNA sequence: TGTGCCAGCAGTTACTCGACTAGCGGAGTCCGGGAGCTGTTTTTT.

This chain joins TRBV28 and TRBJ2-7; 13 bases map to TRBD2. After removal of 4 bases from V and 2 bases from J, the junction contained 5 bases not matched to a gene. Per germline, CDR1 MDHEN and CDR2 SYDVKM. CDR3 length: 16 residues. The CDR3 DNA is TGTGCCAGCAGTTGGGCCGGGACTAGCGGGACCTACGAGCAGTACTTC. The encoded protein is CASSWAGTSGTYEQYF.

This clone was seen only a few times. V usage is TRBV2 and J usage is TRBJ2-7; tentatively, D is TRBD1 (6 bases). The V gene's germline CDR1 is SNHLY and CDR2 FYNNEI. The V end lost 8 bases, the J end lost 3 bases, and 11 bases lay between the germline ends. The CDR3 is made up of 12 amino acids. CDR3 in amino acids: CASRPDSYEQYF. The CDR3 nucleotides read TGTGCCAGCCGCCCGGACAGCTACGAGCAGTACTTC.

This clone has only a few counts. The gene calls are TRBV7-9 and TRBJ2-5, with TRBD2 matching over 10 bases. V shed 5 bases, J shed 5 bases, and the junction held 11 bases outside the gene matches. Germline CDR1 is SEHNR and CDR2 is FQNEAQ (reference sequence). The CDR3 covers 16 residues. As DNA, the CDR3 is TGTGCCAGCAGCACCCGGGGACTAGCGATGGTCGAGACCCAGTACTTC. It is translated as CASSTRGLAMVETQYF.

This chain uses TRBV27 with TRBJ1-6; no firm D call. V dropped 2 bases and J dropped 5 bases, with 10 bases sitting between them. The CDR3 spans 15 residues. Germline values: CDR1 MNHEY, CDR2 SMNVEV (reference sequence). CDR3: CASSLEGSHNSPLHF. DNA of the CDR3: TGTGCCAGCAGTTTAGAGGGCAGCCATAATTCACCCCTCCACTTT.

Here the CDR3 reads CASSQGQGHEKLFF. The CDR3 DNA is TGTGCCAGCAGCCAAGGACAGGGTCATGAAAAACTGTTTTTT. This rearrangement joins TRBV7-9 to TRBJ1-4; 8 bases match TRBD1. The germline CDR1 and CDR2 sequences are SEHNR and FQNEAQ (reference sequence). This CDR3 region has 14 residues. V was clipped by 5 bases and J by 6 bases; unmatched bases: 5.

A note on this clone: One junction end does not reproduce the germline sequence, and a read error may be involved. The chain joins TRBV7-7 to TRBJ2-3; TRBD1 agrees at 8 bases. The CDR3 totals 14 residues. Per the germline V gene, CDR1 is SSHAT and CDR2 is FNYEAQ (reference sequence). CDR3 residues: CASSLNRGADTQYF. The CDR3, as DNA: TGTGCTAGCAGCTTAAACAGGGGGGCAGATACGCAGTATTTT.

This clone has at least ten counts. The chain combines TRBV5-4 with TRBJ2-7; 16 bases map to TRBD2. CDR3 length equals 17 residues. Germline-derived CDR1 and CDR2 are SGHNT and YYREEE (reference sequence). The ends lost 1 base at V and 2 bases at J; junction bases unmatched: 3. The CDR3 loop is CASSLPGLAGGPYEQYF. CDR3 in DNA: TGTGCCAGCAGCTTGCCGGGACTAGCGGGAGGGCCCTACGAGCAGTACTTC.

This clone was counted a few times. This specimen includes other DNA sequences encoding the same CDR3. CDR3 region: CASSVGGTGELFF. The CDR3 nucleotides are TGTGCCAGCAGCGTAGGAGGAACCGGGGAGCTGTTTTTT. The chain couples TRBV9 to TRBJ2-2; D ambiguous. With 0 bases removed from V and 5 bases from J, the gap between germline ends came to 5 bases. The CDR3 totals 13 residues. The germline CDR1 and CDR2 sequences are SGDLS and YYNGEE.

This clone has only a few counts. The rearrangement joins TRBV4-3 to TRBJ1-1; 7 nucleotides match TRBD1. J gave up 7 bases and V 1 base, and 6 bases lay outside the gene matches. The V gene's germline CDR1 is LGHNA and CDR2 YSLEER. This CDR3 is 14 amino acids long. CDR3 protein: CASSQATGSSEAFF. CDR3 in DNA: TGCGCCAGCAGCCAAGCGACAGGGAGTAGTGAAGCTTTCTTT.